The next 18 T cell receptor beta chains were all read from a single sample in a study of blood T cell repertoires in COVID-19. Clones were sequenced by immunoSEQ multiplex PCR, and TCRdb holds only the in-frame ones, with some missing. The data hold about 480,000 clones, with around 90% observed a single time. The sequenced sample was peripheral blood. The receptors stem from a woman aged 45-65 years with COVID-19, enrolled during active disease.

This clone was recorded only once. CDR3 DNA sequence: TGTGCCAGCAGCTTACTAGGCTACGAGCAGTACTTC. This sequence encodes CASSLLGYEQYF. The gene calls are TRBV7-9 and TRBJ2-7; D gene uncertain. V dropped 2 bases and J dropped 3 bases, with 5 bases sitting between them. Per the germline V gene, CDR1 is SEHNR and CDR2 is FQNEAQ (reference sequence). This CDR3 region has 12 residues.

This rearrangement joins TRBV3-1 (or the pseudogene TRBV3-2) to TRBJ1-1; no clear D gene. Germline CDR1 reads LGHDT; CDR2 reads YNNKEL (reference sequence). CDR3 length: 14 amino acids. V lost 5 bases to trimming and J lost 2 bases, with 12 bases between them. The DNA for the CDR3 is TGTGCCAGCAGCGCCCTCGGGGTCAACACTGAAGCTTTCTTT. This gives the protein CASSALGVNTEAFF.

V and J are TRBV5-1 and TRBJ2-1, with D perhaps matching TRBD2 (6 bases). Between the trimmed V and J ends, which lost 3 bases and 7 bases, there was a span of 8 bases. Germline-derived CDR1 and CDR2 are SGHRS and YFSETQ. The CDR3 is made up of 12 amino acids. The CDR3 region is CASSSEGNEQFF. For the CDR3, the DNA is TGCGCCAGCAGCTCGGAGGGGAATGAGCAGTTCTTC.

The CDR3 nucleotides are TGTGCCTGGAGTGTAGAGTTCCTCCTAACGCCGGGACAGGGGGACTATGGCTACACCTTC. Amino acid sequence: CAWSVEFLLTPGQGDYGYTF. V usage is TRBV30 and J usage is TRBJ1-2; 11 bases fit TRBD1. The length of the CDR3 is 20 residues. The germline V gene has CDR1 GTSNPN and CDR2 SVGIG (reference sequence). Trimming removed 0 bases from V and 3 bases from J; junction bases left unmatched: 18.

For the CDR3, the DNA is TGTGCCAGTAGTCCTCGATCGACAGGGGGCTTTCGGACTGAAGCTTTCTTT. It codes for CASSPRSTGGFRTEAFF. The chain links TRBV19 to TRBJ1-1; 10 bases fit TRBD1. The CDR3 extends over 17 amino acids. Germline values: CDR1 LNHDA, CDR2 SQIVND (reference sequence). V lost 5 bases and J lost 5; bases outside the gene matches: 14.

This chain connects TRBV7-6 to TRBJ1-3, with a tentative D call TRBD1 (5 bases). The CDR3 sequence is 16 residues long. Trimming removed 4 bases from V and 0 bases from J, with 13 bases in between. Germline assignment: CDR1 SGHVS and CDR2 FNYEAQ. CDR3 residues: CASSSRGGSSGNTIYF. The CDR3 DNA sequence: TGTGCCAGCAGCTCTAGGGGAGGGAGCTCTGGAAACACCATATATTTT.

The V call is TRBV5-1, the J call TRBJ2-7; 12 bases fit TRBD2. With V trimmed by 3 bases and J by 3 bases, 10 bases remained unmatched. The V gene's germline CDR1 is SGHRS and CDR2 YFSETQ. CDR3 length: 17 amino acids. The CDR3 sequence: CASSSVPGLAGFYEQYF. The CDR3 DNA follows: TGCGCCAGCAGCTCCGTACCCGGACTAGCGGGATTCTACGAGCAGTACTTC.

The gene calls are TRBV12-5 and TRBJ1-2; tentatively, D is TRBD1 (6 bases). Trimming left V 7 bases short and J 3 bases short, with 15 bases between. There are 14 residues in the CDR3. Per the germline V gene, CDR1 is LGHNT and CDR2 is FRNRAP. The DNA of the CDR3 is TGTGCTAGTGCAACGGGACACCGCGACTATGGCTACACCTTC. It encodes CASATGHRDYGYTF.

Of note for this clone: Its ends do not fully match the called genes, so a read error is possible. The V gene is TRBV5-1, the J gene TRBJ1-5; TRBD1 might be the D (6 bases). Germline CDR1 and CDR2: SGHRS and YFSETQ. The CDR3 runs 16 residues. CDR3 DNA sequence: TGCGCCAGCAGCTTGGGATCTATTACCGGGGACAAGCAGGTCTATTTT. This codes for CASSLGSITGDKQVYF. The variable domain in full, with the rest retrieved from reference TRBV5-1 and TRBJ1-5, is KAGVTQTPRYLIKTRGQQVTLSCSPISGHRSVSWYQQTPGQGLQFLFEYFSETQRNKGNFPGRFSGRQFSNSRSEMNVSTLELGDSALYLCASSLGSITGDKQVYFGDGTRLSIL.

The chain joins TRBV24-1 to TRBJ2-3; 8 positions agree with TRBD2. The germline CDR1 and CDR2 sequences are KGHDR and SFDVKD. V lost 3 bases to trimming and J lost 5 bases; unmatched junction nucleotides: 6. The CDR3 contains 15 residues. The DNA of the CDR3 is TGTGCCACCAGTGATCCCGGACTAGCTAGAGATACGCAGTATTTT. Encoded protein: CATSDPGLARDTQYF.

The chain carries TRBV7-9 and TRBJ2-1; 14 bases agree with TRBD2. Trimming removed 8 bases from V and 10 bases from J; junction bases left unmatched: 4. This CDR3 spans 13 amino acids. Germline CDR1 and CDR2: SEHNR and FQNEAQ (reference sequence). CDR3 loop: CASGLAGGVEQFF. Here the CDR3 DNA reads TGTGCCAGCGGACTAGCGGGGGGTGTCGAGCAGTTCTTC.

This chain connects TRBV3-1 (or the pseudogene TRBV3-2) to TRBJ1-3; unclear D gene. Between the trimmed V and J ends, which lost 5 bases and 0 bases, there was a span of 14 bases. Per the germline V gene, CDR1 is LGHDT and CDR2 is YNNKEL (reference sequence). This CDR3 region has 16 residues. In DNA, the CDR3 is TGTGCCAGCAGCTTCCCGGGAGGGAACTCTGGAAACACCATATATTTT. This translates into CASSFPGGNSGNTIYF.

This chain uses TRBV5-5 with TRBJ2-6; weak D call: TRBD1 (6 bases). This CDR3 has 15 amino acids. Germline-derived CDR1 and CDR2 are SGHKS and YYEKEE (reference sequence). Trimming removed 5 bases from V and 0 bases from J, with 9 bases in between. DNA for the CDR3: TGTGCCAGCAGGGTAGGGGGCTCTGGGGCCAACGTCCTGACTTTC. Its protein is CASRVGGSGANVLTF.

This clone is a singleton in its sample. J is TRBJ1-1 and V is TRBV28; no clear D. Germline CDR1 reads MDHEN; CDR2 reads SYDVKM. The germline V and J ends were trimmed by 1 base and 5 bases, with 14 bases remaining between them. The CDR3 is 15 residues long. The CDR3 is CASSLFDTTKTEAFF. The CDR3 DNA reads as TGTGCCAGCAGTTTATTTGACACCACGAAGACTGAAGCTTTCTTT.

The chain uses TRBV10-3 and TRBJ2-7; tentatively, D is TRBD2 (6 bases). Trimming shortened V by 7 bases and J by 0 bases, and 13 bases separated the two germline ends. Per germline, CDR1 ENHRY and CDR2 SYGVKD. This CDR3 has 14 residues. In DNA form, the CDR3 reads TGTGCCATCAATCGACGGGGGAGCTCCTACGAGCAGTACTTC. This translates into CAINRRGSSYEQYF.

The genes are TRBV7-3 and TRBJ1-3; 7 bases fit TRBD1. The CDR3 runs to 17 residues. Losses at the gene ends were 0 bases for V and 4 bases for J; bases not matched to a gene: 9. CDR1 SGHTA and CDR2 FQGTGA come from the germline V gene. CDR3 sequence (DNA): TGTGCCAGCAGCTTAACACCAACCCAGACAGGGGGAAACACCATATATTTT. Amino acid sequence: CASSLTPTQTGGNTIYF.

The rearrangement links TRBV14 to TRBJ1-1; D might be TRBD1 (5 bases). Germline V gene lookup returns CDR1 SGHDN and CDR2 FVKESK. The CDR3 covers 18 residues. Trimming removed 4 bases at V and 3 bases at J, with 24 bases between. The chain's CDR3 is CASSRTPKFQGTDTEAFF. The CDR3 nucleotides read TGTGCCAGCAGCCGAACGCCGAAATTCCAGGGCACAGACACTGAAGCTTTCTTT.

The chain employs TRBV6-1 and TRBJ2-1; TRBD2 is a possible D gene (5 bases). Germline V gene sequence: CDR1 MNHNS, CDR2 SASEGT. Deletions cut 2 bases from V and 8 bases from J, with 13 bases between. The CDR3 sequence is 14 residues long. In DNA form, the CDR3 reads TGTGCCAGCAGTGAACAAGGTAGCGCCCATGAGCAGTTCTTC. It encodes CASSEQGSAHEQFF.